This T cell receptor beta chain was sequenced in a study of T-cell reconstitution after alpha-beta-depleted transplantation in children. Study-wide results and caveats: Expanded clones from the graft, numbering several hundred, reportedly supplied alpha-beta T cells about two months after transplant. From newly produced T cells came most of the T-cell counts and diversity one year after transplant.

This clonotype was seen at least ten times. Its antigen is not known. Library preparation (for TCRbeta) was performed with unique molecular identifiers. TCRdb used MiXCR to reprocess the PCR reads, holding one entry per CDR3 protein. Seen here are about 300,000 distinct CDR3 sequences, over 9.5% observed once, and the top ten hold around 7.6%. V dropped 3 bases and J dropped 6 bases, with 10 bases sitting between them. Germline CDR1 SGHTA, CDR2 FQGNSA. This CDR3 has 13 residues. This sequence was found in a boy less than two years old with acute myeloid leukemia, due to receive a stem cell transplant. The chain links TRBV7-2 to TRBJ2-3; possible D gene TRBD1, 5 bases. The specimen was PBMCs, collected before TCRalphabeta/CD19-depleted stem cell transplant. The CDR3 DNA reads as TGTGCCAGCAGCTTCAGGGATGGGGATACGCAGTATTTT. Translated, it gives CASSFRDGDTQYF.